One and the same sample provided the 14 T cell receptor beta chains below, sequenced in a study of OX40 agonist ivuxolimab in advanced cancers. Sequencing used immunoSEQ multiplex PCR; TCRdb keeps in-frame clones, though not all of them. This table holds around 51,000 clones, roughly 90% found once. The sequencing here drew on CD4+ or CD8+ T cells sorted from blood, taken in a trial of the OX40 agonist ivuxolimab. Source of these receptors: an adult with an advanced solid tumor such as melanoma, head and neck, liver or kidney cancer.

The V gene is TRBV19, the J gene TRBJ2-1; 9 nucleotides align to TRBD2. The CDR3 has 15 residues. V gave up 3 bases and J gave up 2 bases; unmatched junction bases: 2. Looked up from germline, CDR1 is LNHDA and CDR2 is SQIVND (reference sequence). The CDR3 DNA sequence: TGTGCCAGTAGTATTGCGGGGGGGCCCTACAATGAGCAGTTCTTC. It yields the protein CASSIAGGPYNEQFF.

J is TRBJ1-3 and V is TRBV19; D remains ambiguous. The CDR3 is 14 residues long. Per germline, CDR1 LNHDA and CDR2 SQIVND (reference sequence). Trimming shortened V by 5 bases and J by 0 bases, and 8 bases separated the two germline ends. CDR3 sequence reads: CASSPPYSGNTIYF. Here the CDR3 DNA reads TGTGCCAGTAGTCCACCCTACTCTGGAAACACCATATATTTT.

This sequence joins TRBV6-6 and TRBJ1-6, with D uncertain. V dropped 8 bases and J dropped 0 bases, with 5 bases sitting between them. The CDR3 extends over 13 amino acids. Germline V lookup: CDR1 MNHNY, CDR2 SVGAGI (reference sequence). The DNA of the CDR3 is TGTGCCAGCGGGGACTCCTATAATTCACCCCTCCACTTT. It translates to CASGDSYNSPLHF.

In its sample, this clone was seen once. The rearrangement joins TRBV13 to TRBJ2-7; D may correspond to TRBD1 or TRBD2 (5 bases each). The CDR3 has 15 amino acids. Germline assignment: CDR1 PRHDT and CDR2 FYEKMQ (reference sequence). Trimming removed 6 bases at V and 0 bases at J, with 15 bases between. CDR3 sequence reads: CASSPRDRVSYEQYF. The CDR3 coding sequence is TGTGCCAGCAGTCCCCGGGACCGAGTCTCCTACGAGCAGTACTTC.

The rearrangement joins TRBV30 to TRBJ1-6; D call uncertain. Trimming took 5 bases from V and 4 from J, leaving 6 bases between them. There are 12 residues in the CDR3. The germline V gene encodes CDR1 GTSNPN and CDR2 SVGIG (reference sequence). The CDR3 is CAWGRYNSPLHF. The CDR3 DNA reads TGTGCCTGGGGGCGGTATAATTCACCCCTCCACTTT.

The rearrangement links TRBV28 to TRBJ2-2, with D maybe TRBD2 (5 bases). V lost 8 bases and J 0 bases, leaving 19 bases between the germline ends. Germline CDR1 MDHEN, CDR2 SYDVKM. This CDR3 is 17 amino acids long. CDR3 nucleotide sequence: TGTGCCAGCCGATCACCGTCACGGGAAACGAACACCGGGGAGCTGTTTTTT. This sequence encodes CASRSPSRETNTGELFF.

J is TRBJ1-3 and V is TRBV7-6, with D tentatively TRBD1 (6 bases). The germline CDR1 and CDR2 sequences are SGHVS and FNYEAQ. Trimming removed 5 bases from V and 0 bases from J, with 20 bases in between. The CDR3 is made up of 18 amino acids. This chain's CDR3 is CASSHSIWGASSGNTIYF. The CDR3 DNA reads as TGTGCCAGCAGCCACAGTATTTGGGGGGCTAGCTCTGGAAACACCATATATTTT.

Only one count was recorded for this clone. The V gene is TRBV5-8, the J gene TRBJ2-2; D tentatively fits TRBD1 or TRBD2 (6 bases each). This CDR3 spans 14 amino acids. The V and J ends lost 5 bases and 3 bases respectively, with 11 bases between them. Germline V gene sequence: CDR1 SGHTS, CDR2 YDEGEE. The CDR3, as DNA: TGTGCCAGCAGGGCGGGACAACACACCGGGGAGCTGTTTTTT. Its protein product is CASRAGQHTGELFF.

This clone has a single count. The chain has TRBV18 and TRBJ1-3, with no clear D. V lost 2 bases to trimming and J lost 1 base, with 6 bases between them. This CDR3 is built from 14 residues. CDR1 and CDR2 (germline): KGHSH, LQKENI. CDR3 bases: TGTGCCAGCTCACCAACCTTATCTGGAAACACCATATATTTT. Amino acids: CASSPTLSGNTIYF.

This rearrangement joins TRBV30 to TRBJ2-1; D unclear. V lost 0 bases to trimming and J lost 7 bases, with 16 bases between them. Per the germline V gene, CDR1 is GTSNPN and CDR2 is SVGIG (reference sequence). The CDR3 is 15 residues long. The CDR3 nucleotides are TGTGCCTGGAGTGTGGGCCATAACTTCGGGAATGAGCAGTTCTTC. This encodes CAWSVGHNFGNEQFF.

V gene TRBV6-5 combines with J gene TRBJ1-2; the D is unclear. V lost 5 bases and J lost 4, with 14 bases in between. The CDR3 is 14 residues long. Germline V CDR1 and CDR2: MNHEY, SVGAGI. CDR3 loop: CASSRGRSTYGYTF. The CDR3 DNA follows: TGTGCCAGCAGTCGTGGACGGTCTACCTATGGCTACACCTTC.

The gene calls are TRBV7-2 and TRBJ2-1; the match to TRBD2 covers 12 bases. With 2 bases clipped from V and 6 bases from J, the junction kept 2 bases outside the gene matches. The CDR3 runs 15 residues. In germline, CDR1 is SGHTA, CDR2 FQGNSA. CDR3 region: CASSLLAGGLNEQFF. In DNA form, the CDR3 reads TGTGCCAGCAGCTTACTAGCGGGAGGGCTCAATGAGCAGTTCTTC. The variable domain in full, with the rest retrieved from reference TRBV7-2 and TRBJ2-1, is GAGVSQSPSNKVTEKGKDVELRCDPISGHTALYWYRQSLGQGLEFLIYFQGNSAPDKSGLPSDRFSAERTGGSVSTLTIQRTQQEDSAVYLCASSLLAGGLNEQFFGPGTRLTVL.

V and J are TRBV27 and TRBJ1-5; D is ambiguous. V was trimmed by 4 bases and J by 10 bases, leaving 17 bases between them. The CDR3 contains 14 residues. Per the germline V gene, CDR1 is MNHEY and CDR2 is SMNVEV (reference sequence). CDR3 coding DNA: TGTGCCAGCAGTTCCCTACGCACGGTTCCCCCCCAGCATTTT. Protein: CASSSLRTVPPQHF.

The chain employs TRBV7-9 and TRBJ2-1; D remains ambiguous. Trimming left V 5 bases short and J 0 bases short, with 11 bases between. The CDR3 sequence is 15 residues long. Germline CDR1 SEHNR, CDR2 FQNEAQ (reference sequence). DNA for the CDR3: TGTGCCAGCAGCCCCGCCGGGCGCTCCTACAATGAGCAGTTCTTC. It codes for CASSPAGRSYNEQFF.